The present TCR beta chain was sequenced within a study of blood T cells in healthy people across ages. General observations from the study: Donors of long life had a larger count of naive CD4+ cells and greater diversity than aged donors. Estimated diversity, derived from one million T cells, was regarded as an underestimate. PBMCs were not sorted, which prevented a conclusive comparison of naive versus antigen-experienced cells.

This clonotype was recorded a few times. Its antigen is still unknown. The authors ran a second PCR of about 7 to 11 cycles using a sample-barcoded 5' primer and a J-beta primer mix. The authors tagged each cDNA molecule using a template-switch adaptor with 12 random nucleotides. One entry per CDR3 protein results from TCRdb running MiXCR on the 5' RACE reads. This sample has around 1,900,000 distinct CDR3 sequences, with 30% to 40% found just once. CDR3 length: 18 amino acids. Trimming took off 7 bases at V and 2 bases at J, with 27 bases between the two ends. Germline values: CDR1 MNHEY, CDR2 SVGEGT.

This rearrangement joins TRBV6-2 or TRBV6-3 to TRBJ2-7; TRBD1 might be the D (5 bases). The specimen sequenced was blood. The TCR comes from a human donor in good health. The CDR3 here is CASTTMMIQAGATYEQYF. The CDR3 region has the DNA TGTGCCAGCACTACAATGATGATACAGGCTGGGGCAACCTACGAGCAGTACTTC.